A single sample gave rise to the 32 T cell receptor beta chains below, sequenced in a study of blood T cell repertoires in COVID-19. Data came from immunoSEQ multiplex PCR; TCRdb stores just in-frame clones and leaves some out. The sample includes some 360,000 clones, approximately 89% of them seen just once. Sequenced material: peripheral blood. These receptors were obtained from a woman aged 55-70 years with COVID-19, enrolled during active disease.

This rearrangement joins TRBV9 to TRBJ1-1; a possible D gene is TRBD1 (5 bases). Germline loops: CDR1 SGDLS, CDR2 YYNGEE. V was clipped by 3 bases and J by 1 base, with 13 bases between them. The CDR3 is made up of 15 amino acids. As DNA, the CDR3 is TGTGCCAGCAGCGAACCGGTGGGGCCGAACACTGAAGCTTTCTTT. This translates into CASSEPVGPNTEAFF.

The chain uses TRBV3-1 (or the pseudogene TRBV3-2) and TRBJ2-7, with 9 bases lining up with TRBD2. After removal of 2 bases from V and 3 bases from J, the junction contained 2 bases not matched to a gene. The germline CDR1 and CDR2 sequences are LGHDT and YNNKEL (reference sequence). The CDR3 contains 14 residues. CDR3 sequence (DNA): TGTGCCAGCAGCCAAAGCGGGGGGCACTACGAGCAGTACTTC. This sequence encodes CASSQSGGHYEQYF.

The chain has TRBV18 and TRBJ1-5; D gene unclear. Germline V CDR1 and CDR2: KGHSH, LQKENI. The CDR3 spans 15 residues. With 3 bases removed from V and 8 bases from J, the gap between germline ends came to 17 bases. CDR3 nucleotides: TGTGCCAGCTCACCCCTGGAGATAGCGGGTGAGCCCCAGCATTTT. Its translation: CASSPLEIAGEPQHF.

This clone is a singleton in its sample. This chain joins TRBV2 and TRBJ2-7; possible D gene TRBD2, 6 bases. V was pared by 4 bases and J by 3 bases, with 10 bases between. Germline V gene data show CDR1 as SNHLY and CDR2 as FYNNEI. The CDR3 sequence is 13 residues long. This chain's CDR3 is CASSGGEDYEQYF. The CDR3 DNA is TGTGCCAGCAGTGGTGGGGAGGACTACGAGCAGTACTTC.

This clone was picked up a small number of times. The rearrangement uses TRBV9 and TRBJ2-1; 9 positions agree with TRBD2. The ends lost 0 bases at V and 2 bases at J; junction bases unmatched: 9. Germline V gives CDR1 SGDLS, CDR2 YYNGEE. CDR3 length: 18 amino acids. The CDR3 region has the DNA TGTGCCAGCAGCGTAGTATCCAGCGGGGGGCCCACCTACAATGAGCAGTTCTTC. Protein: CASSVVSSGGPTYNEQFF.

This chain links TRBV11-3 with TRBJ1-3; TRBD1 matches 7 bases. The V segment lost 1 base and the J segment 0 bases; nucleotides outside the gene matches: 3. CDR3 length: 16 residues. CDR1 is SGHNT and CDR2 is YENEEA in the germline V gene. DNA for the CDR3: TGTGCCAGCAGCTTAGGCGGGACAGCCTCTGGAAACACCATATATTTT. Translated: CASSLGGTASGNTIYF.

The sample holds one count of this clone. The rearrangement links TRBV27 to TRBJ2-2, with 8 bases matching TRBD2. Germline CDR1 and CDR2: MNHEY and SMNVEV (reference sequence). The trim removed 3 bases at V and 5 bases at J, leaving 2 bases unmatched. CDR3 length: 14 residues. The DNA for the CDR3 is TGTGCCAGCAGTTTCCAGCGGGGGACCGGGGAGCTGTTTTTT. It is translated as CASSFQRGTGELFF.

The chain joins TRBV6-1 to TRBJ1-3, with D uncertain. Germline loops: CDR1 MNHNS, CDR2 SASEGT. V gave up 3 bases and J gave up 4 bases, with 7 bases separating them. There are 13 residues in the CDR3. The CDR3 reads CASSEEKGNTIYF. In DNA form, the CDR3 reads TGTGCCAGCAGTGAGGAGAAGGGAAACACCATATATTTT.

V usage is TRBV6-1 and J usage is TRBJ2-3; the match to TRBD2 covers 12 bases. The germline V gene has CDR1 MNHNS and CDR2 SASEGT. The CDR3 contains 18 residues. V shed 4 bases and J 1 base; nucleotides not matched to a gene: 9. The CDR3: CASSARTSGEGGTDTQYF. CDR3 in DNA: TGTGCCAGCAGTGCCCGGACTAGCGGGGAAGGCGGCACAGATACGCAGTATTTT.

The chain employs TRBV27 and TRBJ1-2; the D gene is possibly TRBD1 (5 bases). Germline V CDR1 and CDR2: MNHEY, SMNVEV (reference sequence). The CDR3 is made up of 13 amino acids. V was trimmed by 2 bases and J by 2 bases, leaving 6 bases between them. Here the CDR3 reads CASSLGGNYGYTF. The DNA for the CDR3 is TGTGCCAGCAGTTTAGGGGGGAACTATGGCTACACCTTC.

The chain recombines TRBV5-1 with TRBJ2-2; D gene ambiguous. This CDR3 has 14 amino acids. Trimming pared 0 bases from V and 6 bases from J, leaving 9 bases between. Germline lookup yields CDR1 SGHRS and CDR2 YFSETQ. In DNA, the CDR3 is TGCGCCAGCAGCTTGGTCGCAGGCCCCGGGGAGCTGTTTTTT. Protein product: CASSLVAGPGELFF. The full variable domain, its missing parts supplied by reference TRBV5-1 and TRBJ2-2, is KAGVTQTPRYLIKTRGQQVTLSCSPISGHRSVSWYQQTPGQGLQFLFEYFSETQRNKGNFPGRFSGRQFSNSRSEMNVSTLELGDSALYLCASSLVAGPGELFFGEGSRLTVL.

This chain uses TRBV7-8 with TRBJ1-5, with 11 bases identical to TRBD1. J lost 4 bases, V lost 5 bases, and 7 bases had no gene match. The CDR3 sequence is 16 residues long. Germline V gives CDR1 SGHVS, CDR2 FQNEAQ. The CDR3 nucleotides are TGTGCCAGCAGCCTCCGGGACAGGGGGGGAAATCAGCCCCAGCATTTT. Protein: CASSLRDRGGNQPQHF.

The gene calls are TRBV19 and TRBJ2-7; D might be TRBD1 (6 bases). CDR3 size: 17 residues. Trimming took off 3 bases at V and 3 bases at J, with 21 bases between the two ends. The V gene's germline CDR1 is LNHDA and CDR2 SQIVND (reference sequence). The CDR3 sequence is CASSMGYKNGGLYEQYF. In nucleotides, the CDR3 is TGTGCCAGTAGTATGGGCTACAAAAATGGGGGCCTCTACGAGCAGTACTTC.

This sequence joins TRBV6-6 and TRBJ1-4, with TRBD1 matching 8 bases. V lost 4 bases to trimming and J lost 2 bases; unmatched junction nucleotides: 3. CDR3 length: 15 amino acids. Germline V CDR1 and CDR2: MNHNY, SVGAGI (reference sequence). The CDR3, as DNA: TGTGCCAGCAGTTCCAGGGGGCTGACTAATGAAAAACTGTTTTTT. Protein sequence: CASSSRGLTNEKLFF.

In its sample, this clone was seen once. The chain joins TRBV5-4 to TRBJ2-3; 7 nucleotides line up with TRBD1. After removal of 4 bases from V and 0 bases from J, the junction contained 5 bases not matched to a gene. The germline CDR1 and CDR2 sequences are SGHNT and YYREEE (reference sequence). The length of the CDR3 is 15 residues. The CDR3 loop reads CASSRGQTSTDTQYF. CDR3 DNA: TGTGCCAGCAGCCGGGGACAGACTAGCACAGATACGCAGTATTTT.

Concerning this clone itself: The junction departs from germline at one end; a sequencing error may be responsible. V and J are TRBV5-4 and TRBJ2-7; possibly TRBD2 for D (7 bases). Germline V gives CDR1 SGHNT, CDR2 YYREEE (reference sequence). This CDR3 comprises 17 residues. CDR3 sequence reads: CASSFGGFGGASNEQYF. The CDR3 coding sequence is TGTGCCAGCAGCTTTGGCGGGTTTGGGGGGGCCTCCAACGAGCAGTACTTC.

The chain links TRBV6-1 to TRBJ1-5; D unresolved. CDR3 size: 17 residues. V dropped 4 bases and J dropped 1 base, with 17 bases sitting between them. Germline V gene data show CDR1 as MNHNS and CDR2 as SASEGT. The CDR3 DNA reads as TGTGCCAGCAGTGCTTCAGCTTCGACTGGGAGCAATCAGCCCCAGCATTTT. The encoded protein is CASSASASTGSNQPQHF.

Worth noting for this clone: A junction end diverges from the germline sequence, so it may reflect a read error. The rearrangement joins TRBV19 to TRBJ1-2; 9 bases align to TRBD1. The germline CDR1 and CDR2 sequences are LNHDA and SQIVND (reference sequence). This CDR3 is 14 amino acids long. The CDR3 loop is CASRSVGQGFGYTF. The CDR3 DNA reads as TGTGCAAGTAGGTCTGTTGGACAGGGGTTTGGCTACACCTTC.

A few counts support this clone. The chain carries TRBV10-3 and TRBJ2-3, with a possible D match to TRBD2 (6 bases). V gave up 3 bases and J gave up 4 bases, with 14 bases separating them. Germline CDR1 reads ENHRY; CDR2 reads SYGVKD. This CDR3 region has 15 residues. In DNA, the CDR3 is TGTGCCATCAGTGAATGGGGACTCCGGGCAGATACGCAGTATTTT. Encoded protein: CAISEWGLRADTQYF.

The rearrangement joins TRBV5-1 to TRBJ2-5; TRBD1 aligns across 10 bases. Germline assignment: CDR1 SGHRS and CDR2 YFSETQ. CDR3 size: 15 residues. Germline trimming cut 4 bases from V and 3 bases from J; bases unmatched to any gene: 6. As DNA, the CDR3 is TGCGCCAGCAGCAGACAGGGGGCGCGGGAAGAGACCCAGTACTTC. Protein product: CASSRQGAREETQYF.

J is TRBJ2-2 and V is TRBV19; perhaps TRBD1 as D (6 bases). V lost 4 bases and J 2 bases, leaving 11 bases between the germline ends. Germline V gives CDR1 LNHDA, CDR2 SQIVND (reference sequence). The CDR3 is 15 amino acids. CDR3 DNA: TGTGCCAGTAGTACCACAGGGTTTAACACCGGGGAGCTGTTTTTT. Translating gives CASSTTGFNTGELFF.

The rearrangement uses TRBV6-5 and TRBJ1-6, with D possibly being TRBD1 (6 bases). The CDR3 has 15 residues. The V end lost 1 base, the J end lost 7 bases, and 11 bases lay between the germline ends. Germline V gives CDR1 MNHEY, CDR2 SVGAGI. The CDR3 DNA is TGTGCCAGCAGTTACTTAGGACAGTCCAATTCACCCCTCCACTTT. This gives the protein CASSYLGQSNSPLHF.

The rearrangement links TRBV5-1 to TRBJ2-3; weak D call: TRBD2 (5 bases). The CDR3 covers 13 residues. Trimming shortened V by 1 base and J by 6 bases, and 9 bases separated the two germline ends. The germline V gene encodes CDR1 SGHRS and CDR2 YFSETQ. For the CDR3, the DNA is TGCGCCAGCAGCTTGCAACTAGATGATACGCAGTATTTT. This sequence encodes CASSLQLDDTQYF.

The chain combines TRBV6-5 with TRBJ1-1; D may be TRBD1 (5 bases). Germline CDR1 reads MNHEY; CDR2 reads SVGAGI. The CDR3 is 13 amino acids. V was shortened by 6 bases and J by 4 bases, with 12 bases between the two germline ends. CDR3 DNA sequence: TGTGCCAGCAGCTCCCGGGGGAGCACTGAAGCTTTCTTT. Translation: CASSSRGSTEAFF.

This chain links TRBV6-5 with TRBJ2-1; tentatively, D is TRBD2 (6 bases). Per germline, CDR1 MNHEY and CDR2 SVGAGI. This CDR3 comprises 12 residues. V lost 2 bases and J lost 7, with 6 bases in between. The CDR3 region has the DNA TGTGCCAGCAGTTACGCGGGGAATGAGCAGTTCTTC. Translation: CASSYAGNEQFF.

The chain employs TRBV5-1 and TRBJ2-1, with 9 positions matching TRBD2. The V and J ends lost 4 bases and 4 bases, in that order; junction bases with no gene match: 6. The V gene's germline CDR1 is SGHRS and CDR2 YFSETQ. This CDR3 comprises 15 residues. CDR3 coding DNA: TGCGCCAGCAGCCCTAGCGGGGTCTCTTACAATGAGCAGTTCTTC. Its translation: CASSPSGVSYNEQFF.

The V and J genes are TRBV7-9 and TRBJ2-2, with a tentative D call TRBD2 (5 bases). Trimming removed 6 bases at V and 5 bases at J, with 19 bases between. Germline loops: CDR1 SEHNR, CDR2 FQNEAQ (reference sequence). The CDR3 is made up of 16 amino acids. CDR3 residues: CASSPTGSANTGELFF. CDR3 DNA: TGTGCCAGCAGTCCGACGGGTAGCGCAAATACCGGGGAGCTGTTTTTT.

The CDR3 loop reads CASSELGSYNSPLHF. The CDR3 DNA sequence: TGTGCCAGCAGTGAACTAGGCTCCTATAATTCACCCCTCCACTTT. V and J are TRBV6-1 and TRBJ1-6; no definite D call. The CDR3 runs 15 residues. Germline CDR1 reads MNHNS; CDR2 reads SASEGT. The V end was cut by 2 bases, the J end by 0 bases, with 5 bases between.

The rearrangement joins TRBV7-2 to TRBJ2-3; 15 bases line up with TRBD2. The CDR3 runs to 16 residues. V trimming: 5 bases; J trimming: 8 bases; junction bases outside the gene matches: 8. CDR1 SGHTA and CDR2 FQGNSA come from the germline V gene. The CDR3, as DNA: TGTGCCAGCAGCCCCGGAAGGACTAGCGGGGGGGTTACGCAGTATTTT. Encoded protein: CASSPGRTSGGVTQYF.

The rearrangement joins TRBV5-4 to TRBJ2-5; TRBD1 matches at 7 bases. The CDR3 spans 13 residues. The J segment lost 5 bases and the V segment lost 4 bases, leaving 5 bases of the junction unmatched. Germline assignment: CDR1 SGHNT and CDR2 YYREEE (reference sequence). CDR3 sequence (DNA): TGTGCCAGCAGCCGGGACAGTCTGGAGACCCAGTACTTC. It is translated as CASSRDSLETQYF.

The rearrangement links TRBV9 to TRBJ2-1; D uncertain. Per the germline V gene, CDR1 is SGDLS and CDR2 is YYNGEE. The V end was cut by 3 bases, the J end by 0 bases, with 7 bases between. This CDR3 is 14 amino acids long. The CDR3: CASSGGSSYNEQFF. Written as DNA, the CDR3 is TGTGCCAGCAGCGGCGGCAGCTCCTACAATGAGCAGTTCTTC.

The V call is TRBV18, the J call TRBJ2-6; no definite D call. Germline CDR1 is KGHSH and CDR2 is LQKENI. The V and J ends lost 1 base and 0 bases respectively, with 10 bases between them. This CDR3 contains 17 residues. The CDR3 loop is CASSPRMAVSGANVLTF. The CDR3 DNA reads as TGTGCCAGCTCACCACGAATGGCGGTCTCTGGGGCCAACGTCCTGACTTTC. The whole variable domain, filled in from reference TRBV18 and TRBJ2-6, reads NAGVMQNPRHLVRRRGQEARLRCSPMKGHSHVYWYRQLPEEGLKFMVYLQKENIIDESGMPKERFSAEFPKEGPSILRIQQVVRGDSAAYFCASSPRMAVSGANVLTFGAGSRLTVL.